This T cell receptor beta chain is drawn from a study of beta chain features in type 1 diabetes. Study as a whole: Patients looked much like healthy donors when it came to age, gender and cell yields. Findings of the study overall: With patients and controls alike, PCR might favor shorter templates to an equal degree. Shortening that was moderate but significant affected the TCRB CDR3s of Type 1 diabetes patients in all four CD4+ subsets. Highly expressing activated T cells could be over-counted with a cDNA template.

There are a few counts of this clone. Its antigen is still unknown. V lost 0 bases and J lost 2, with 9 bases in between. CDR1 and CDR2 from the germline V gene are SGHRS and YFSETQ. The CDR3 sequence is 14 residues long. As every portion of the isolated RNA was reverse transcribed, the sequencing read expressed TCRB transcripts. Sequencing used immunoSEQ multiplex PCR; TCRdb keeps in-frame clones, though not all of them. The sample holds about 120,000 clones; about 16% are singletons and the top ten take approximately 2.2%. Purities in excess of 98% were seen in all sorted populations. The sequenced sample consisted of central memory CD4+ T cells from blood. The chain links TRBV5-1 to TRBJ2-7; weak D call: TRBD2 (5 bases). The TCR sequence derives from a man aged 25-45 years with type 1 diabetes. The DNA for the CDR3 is TGCGCCAGCAGCTTGGCGGGGATGCCCTACGAGCAGTACTTC. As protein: CASSLAGMPYEQYF.